Included here is one T cell receptor (beta chain) sequence, with context. The source of the sample is a study of T-cell reconstitution after alpha-beta-depleted transplantation in children. CDR1 and CDR2 from the germline V gene are SGHVS and FQNEAQ. This CDR3 is 16 amino acids long. Trimming took 4 bases from V and 0 from J, leaving 16 bases between them. Using unique molecular identifiers, the investigators prepared the TCRbeta library. TCRdb re-called the PCR reads through MiXCR, storing one row per CDR3 protein. The sample has almost 500,000 distinct CDR3 sequences; approximately 12% are singletons.

This material consisted of PBMCs from the stem cell graft donor, taken from the stem cell graft. This chain connects TRBV7-8 to TRBJ2-7, with D possibly called TRBD1 or TRBD2 (6 bases each). The source of this sequence is a human donor who donated a stem cell graft to a child with combined immunodeficiency. CDR3 DNA sequence: TGTGCCAGCAGCTCTCCCGGAGGGGGGAGCTCCTACGAGCAGTACTTC. It codes for CASSSPGGGSSYEQYF.